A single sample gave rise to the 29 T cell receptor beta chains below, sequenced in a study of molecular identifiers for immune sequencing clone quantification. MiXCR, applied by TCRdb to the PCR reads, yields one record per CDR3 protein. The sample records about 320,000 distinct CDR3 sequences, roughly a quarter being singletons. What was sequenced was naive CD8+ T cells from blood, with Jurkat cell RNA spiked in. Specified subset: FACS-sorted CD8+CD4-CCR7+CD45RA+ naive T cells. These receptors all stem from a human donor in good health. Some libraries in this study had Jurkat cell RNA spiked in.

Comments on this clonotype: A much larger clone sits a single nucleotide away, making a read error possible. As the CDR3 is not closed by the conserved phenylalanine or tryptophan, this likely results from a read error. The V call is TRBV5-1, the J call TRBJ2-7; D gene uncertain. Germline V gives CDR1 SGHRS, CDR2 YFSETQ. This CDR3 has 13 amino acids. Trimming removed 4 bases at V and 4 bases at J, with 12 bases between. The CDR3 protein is CASSPYQDYEQYL. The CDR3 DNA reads TGCGCCAGCAGCCCATACCAAGATTACGAGCAGTACCTC.

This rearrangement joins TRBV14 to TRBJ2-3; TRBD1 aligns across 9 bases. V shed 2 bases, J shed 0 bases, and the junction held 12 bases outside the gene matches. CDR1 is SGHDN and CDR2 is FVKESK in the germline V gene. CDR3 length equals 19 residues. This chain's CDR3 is CASSQLPGQGIPSTDTQYF. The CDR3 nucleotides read TGTGCCAGCAGCCAACTGCCGGGACAGGGTATCCCCAGCACAGATACGCAGTATTTT.

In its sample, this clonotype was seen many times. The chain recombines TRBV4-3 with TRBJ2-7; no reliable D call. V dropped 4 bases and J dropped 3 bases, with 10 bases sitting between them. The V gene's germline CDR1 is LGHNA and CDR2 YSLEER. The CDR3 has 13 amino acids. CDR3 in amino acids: CASSPNVGYEQYF. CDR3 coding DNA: TGCGCCAGCAGCCCAAATGTCGGCTACGAGCAGTACTTC.

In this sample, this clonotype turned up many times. The CDR3: CASSLGGLAGYTF. DNA for the CDR3: TGTGCCAGCAGCTTAGGAGGGTTAGCTGGCTACACCTTC. The chain joins TRBV7-2 to TRBJ1-2; D unresolved. This CDR3 comprises 13 residues. Germline CDR1 reads SGHTA; CDR2 reads FQGNSA. V was pared by 1 base and J by 7 bases, with 10 bases between.

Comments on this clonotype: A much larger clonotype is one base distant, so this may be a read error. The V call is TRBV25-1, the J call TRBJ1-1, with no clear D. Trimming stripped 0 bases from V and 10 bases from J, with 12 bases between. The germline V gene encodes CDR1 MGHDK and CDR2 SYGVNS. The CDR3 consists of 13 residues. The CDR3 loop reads CASSEYDAVGAFF. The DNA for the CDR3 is TGTGCCAGCAGTGAATATGATGCGGTGGGAGCTTTCTTT.

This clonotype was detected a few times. CDR3 DNA: TGTGCCAGCAGCCGCGCGACGACGGTCCTCCAAGAGACCCAGTACTTC. Its translation is CASSRATTVLQETQYF. The chain has TRBV11-2 and TRBJ2-5; the D is unclear. CDR1 is SGHAT and CDR2 is FQNNGV in the germline V gene. Trimming took 5 bases from V and 1 from J, leaving 17 bases between them. The CDR3 consists of 16 residues.

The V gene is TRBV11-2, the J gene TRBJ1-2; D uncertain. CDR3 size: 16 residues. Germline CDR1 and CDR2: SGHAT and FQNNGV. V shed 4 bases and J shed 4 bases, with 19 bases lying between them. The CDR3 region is CASSYPGSTDFYGYTF. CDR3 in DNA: TGTGCCAGCAGCTATCCCGGTAGCACAGACTTCTATGGCTACACCTTC.

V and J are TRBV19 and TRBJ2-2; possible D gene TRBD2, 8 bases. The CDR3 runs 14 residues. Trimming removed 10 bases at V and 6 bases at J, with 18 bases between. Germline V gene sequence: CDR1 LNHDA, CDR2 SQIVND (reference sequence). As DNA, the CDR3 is TGTGCCACGAGGACAGGCGGGAGGTCCGGGGAGCTGTTTTTT. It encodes CATRTGGRSGELFF.

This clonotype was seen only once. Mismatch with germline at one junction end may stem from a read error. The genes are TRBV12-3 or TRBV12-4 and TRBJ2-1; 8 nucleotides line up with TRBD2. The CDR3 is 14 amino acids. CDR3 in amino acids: CAIGGEPLFYERFF. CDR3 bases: TGTGCCATCGGGGGGGAGCCATTATTCTATGAGCGGTTCTTC.

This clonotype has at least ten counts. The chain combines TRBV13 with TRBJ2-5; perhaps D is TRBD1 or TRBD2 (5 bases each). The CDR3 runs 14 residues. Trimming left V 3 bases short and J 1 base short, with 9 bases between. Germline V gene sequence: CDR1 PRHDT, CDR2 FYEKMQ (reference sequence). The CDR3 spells CASSLTGPQETQYF. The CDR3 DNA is TGTGCCAGCAGCTTGACGGGACCCCAAGAGACCCAGTACTTC.

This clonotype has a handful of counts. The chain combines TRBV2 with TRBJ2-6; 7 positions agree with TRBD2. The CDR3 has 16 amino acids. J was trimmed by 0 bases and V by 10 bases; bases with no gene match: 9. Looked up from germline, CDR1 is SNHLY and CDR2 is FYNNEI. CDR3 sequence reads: CATLGEGSSGANVLTF. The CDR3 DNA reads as TGTGCCACTCTAGGGGAGGGAAGCTCTGGGGCCAACGTCCTGACTTTC.

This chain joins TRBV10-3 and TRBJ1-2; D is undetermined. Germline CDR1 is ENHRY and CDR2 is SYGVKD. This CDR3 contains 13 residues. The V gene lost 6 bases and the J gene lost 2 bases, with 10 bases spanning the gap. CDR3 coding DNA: TGTGCCATCAGGGAGGGATGGAACTATGGCTACACCTTC. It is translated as CAIREGWNYGYTF.

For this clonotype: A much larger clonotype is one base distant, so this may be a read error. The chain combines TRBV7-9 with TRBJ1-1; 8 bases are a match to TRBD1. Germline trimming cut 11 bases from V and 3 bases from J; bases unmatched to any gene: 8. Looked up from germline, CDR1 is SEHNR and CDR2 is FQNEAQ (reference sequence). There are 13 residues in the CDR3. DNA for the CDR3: TGTGCCGGCTCCGACAGGGGCTACACTGAAGCTTTCTTT. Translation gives CAGSDRGYTEAFF.

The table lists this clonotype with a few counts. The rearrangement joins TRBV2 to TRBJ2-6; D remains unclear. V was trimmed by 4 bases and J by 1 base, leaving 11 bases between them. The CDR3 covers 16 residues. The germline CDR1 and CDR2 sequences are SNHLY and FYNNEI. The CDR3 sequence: CASSVTIDSGANVLTF. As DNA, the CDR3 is TGTGCCAGCAGTGTTACGATCGATTCTGGGGCCAACGTCCTGACTTTC.

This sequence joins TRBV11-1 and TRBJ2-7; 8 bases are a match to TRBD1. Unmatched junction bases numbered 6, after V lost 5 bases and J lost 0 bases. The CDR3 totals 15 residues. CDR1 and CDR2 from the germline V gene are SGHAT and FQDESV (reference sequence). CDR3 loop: CASSPGGSSSYEQYF. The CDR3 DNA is TGTGCCAGCAGCCCAGGGGGCTCCAGCTCCTACGAGCAGTACTTC. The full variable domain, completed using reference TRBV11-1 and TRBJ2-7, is EAEVAQSPRYKITEKSQAVAFWCDPISGHATLYWYRQILGQGPELLVQFQDESVVDDSQLPKDRFSAERLKGVDSTLKIQPAELGDSAMYLCASSPGGSSSYEQYFGPGTRLTVT.

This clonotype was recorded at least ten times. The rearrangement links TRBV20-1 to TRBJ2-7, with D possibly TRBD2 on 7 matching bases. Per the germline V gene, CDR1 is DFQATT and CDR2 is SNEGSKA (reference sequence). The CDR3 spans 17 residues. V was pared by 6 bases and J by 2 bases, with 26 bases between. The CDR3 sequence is CSAPGQPKTGGPYEQYF. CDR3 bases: TGCAGTGCCCCGGGACAACCGAAGACGGGAGGTCCCTACGAGCAGTACTTC.

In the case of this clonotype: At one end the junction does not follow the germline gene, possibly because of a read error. This CDR3 reads CASSLGVNTEVFF. In DNA form, the CDR3 reads TGTGCCAGCAGCTTAGGGGTAAACACTGAAGTTTTCTTT. The rearrangement joins TRBV11-2 to TRBJ1-1, with D uncertain. The length of the CDR3 is 13 residues. CDR1 is SGHAT, CDR2 FQNNGV, per germline.

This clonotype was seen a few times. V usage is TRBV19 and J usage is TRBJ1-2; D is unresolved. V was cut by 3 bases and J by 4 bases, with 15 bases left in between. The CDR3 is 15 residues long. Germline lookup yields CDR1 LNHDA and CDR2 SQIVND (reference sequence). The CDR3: CASSIFGSGTYGYTF. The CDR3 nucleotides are TGTGCCAGTAGTATCTTTGGCAGCGGCACCTATGGCTACACCTTC.

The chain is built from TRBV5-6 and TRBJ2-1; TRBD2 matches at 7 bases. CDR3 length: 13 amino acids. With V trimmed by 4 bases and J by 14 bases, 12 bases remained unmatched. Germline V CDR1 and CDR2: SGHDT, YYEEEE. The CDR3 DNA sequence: TGTGCCAGCAGCGAGTTAGTAGCGGGCATTGAGTTCTTC. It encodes CASSELVAGIEFF.

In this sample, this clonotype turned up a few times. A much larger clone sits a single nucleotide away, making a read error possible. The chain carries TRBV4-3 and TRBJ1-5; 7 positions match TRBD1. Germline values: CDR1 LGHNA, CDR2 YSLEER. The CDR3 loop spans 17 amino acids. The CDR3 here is CASGQDSAGQSNQPQHF. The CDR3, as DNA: TGCGCCAGCGGCCAAGATAGTGCGGGACAGAGCAATCAGCCCCAGCATTTT.

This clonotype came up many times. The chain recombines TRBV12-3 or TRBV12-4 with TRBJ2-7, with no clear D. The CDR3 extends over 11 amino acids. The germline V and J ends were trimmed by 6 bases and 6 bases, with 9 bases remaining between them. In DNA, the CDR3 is TGTGCCAGCAGCTTGGCCGGCGAGCAGTACTTC. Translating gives CASSLAGEQYF.

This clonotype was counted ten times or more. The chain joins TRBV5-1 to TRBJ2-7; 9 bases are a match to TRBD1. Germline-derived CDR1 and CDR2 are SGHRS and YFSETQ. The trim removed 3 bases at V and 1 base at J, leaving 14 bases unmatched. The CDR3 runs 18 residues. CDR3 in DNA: TGCGCCAGCAGCTCTCCAACCGGTCCCGGGACAGGGTCCTACGAGCAGTACTTC. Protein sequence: CASSSPTGPGTGSYEQYF.

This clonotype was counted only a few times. Here the CDR3 DNA reads TGTGCCAGCAGCCAAAATAAGGGGGGCCGCTCCTACGAGCAGTACTTC. This translates into CASSQNKGGRSYEQYF. V gene TRBV4-2 combines with J gene TRBJ2-7; the D call may be TRBD1 or TRBD2 (6 bases each). Between the trimmed V and J ends, which lost 2 bases and 0 bases, there was a span of 14 bases. Germline assignment: CDR1 LGHNA and CDR2 YNFKEQ. The CDR3 is 16 amino acids.

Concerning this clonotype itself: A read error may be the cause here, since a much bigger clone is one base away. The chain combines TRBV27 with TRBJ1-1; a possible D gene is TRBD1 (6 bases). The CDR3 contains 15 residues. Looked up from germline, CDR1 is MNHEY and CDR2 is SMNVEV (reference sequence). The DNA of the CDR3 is TGTGCCTGCAGTTTAGGACGTAACAGGGTCGCTGAAGCTTTCTTT. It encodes CACSLGRNRVAEAFF.

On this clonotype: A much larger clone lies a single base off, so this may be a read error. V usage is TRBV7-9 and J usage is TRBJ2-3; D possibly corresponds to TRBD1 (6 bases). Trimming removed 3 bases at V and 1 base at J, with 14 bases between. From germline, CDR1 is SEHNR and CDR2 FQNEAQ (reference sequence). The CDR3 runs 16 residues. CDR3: CASSFDRTTGTDTQYF. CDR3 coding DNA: TGTGCCAGCAGCTTTGACAGGACCACTGGCACAGATACGCAGTATTTT.

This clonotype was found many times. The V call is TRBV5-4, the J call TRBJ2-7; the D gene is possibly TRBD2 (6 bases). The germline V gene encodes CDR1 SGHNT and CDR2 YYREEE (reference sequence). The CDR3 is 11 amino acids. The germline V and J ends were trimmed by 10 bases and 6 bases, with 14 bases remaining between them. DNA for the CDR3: TGTGCCGGGAAGGAGGGCGCCGAGCAGTACTTC. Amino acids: CAGKEGAEQYF.

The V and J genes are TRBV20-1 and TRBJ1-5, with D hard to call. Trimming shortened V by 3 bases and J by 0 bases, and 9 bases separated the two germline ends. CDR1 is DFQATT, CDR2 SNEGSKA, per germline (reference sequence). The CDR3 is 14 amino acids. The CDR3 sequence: CSASLPNSNQPQHF. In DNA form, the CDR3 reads TGCAGTGCTAGTTTACCGAATAGCAATCAGCCCCAGCATTTT.

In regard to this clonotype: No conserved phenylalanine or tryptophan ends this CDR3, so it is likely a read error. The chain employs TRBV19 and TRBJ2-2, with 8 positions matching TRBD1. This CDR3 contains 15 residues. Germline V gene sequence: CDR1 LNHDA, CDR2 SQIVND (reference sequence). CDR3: CASSPGQGLTGGLFS. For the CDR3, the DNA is TGTGCCAGTAGTCCAGGACAGGGACTCACCGGGGGGCTGTTTTCT.

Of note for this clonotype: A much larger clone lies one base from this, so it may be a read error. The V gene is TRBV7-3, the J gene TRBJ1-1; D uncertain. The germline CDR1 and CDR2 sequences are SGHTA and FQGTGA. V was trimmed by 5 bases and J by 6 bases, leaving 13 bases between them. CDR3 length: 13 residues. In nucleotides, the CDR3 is TGTGCCAGCAGCCGCCAGTGGAAGTCTGAAGCTTTCTTT. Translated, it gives CASSRQWKSEAFF.